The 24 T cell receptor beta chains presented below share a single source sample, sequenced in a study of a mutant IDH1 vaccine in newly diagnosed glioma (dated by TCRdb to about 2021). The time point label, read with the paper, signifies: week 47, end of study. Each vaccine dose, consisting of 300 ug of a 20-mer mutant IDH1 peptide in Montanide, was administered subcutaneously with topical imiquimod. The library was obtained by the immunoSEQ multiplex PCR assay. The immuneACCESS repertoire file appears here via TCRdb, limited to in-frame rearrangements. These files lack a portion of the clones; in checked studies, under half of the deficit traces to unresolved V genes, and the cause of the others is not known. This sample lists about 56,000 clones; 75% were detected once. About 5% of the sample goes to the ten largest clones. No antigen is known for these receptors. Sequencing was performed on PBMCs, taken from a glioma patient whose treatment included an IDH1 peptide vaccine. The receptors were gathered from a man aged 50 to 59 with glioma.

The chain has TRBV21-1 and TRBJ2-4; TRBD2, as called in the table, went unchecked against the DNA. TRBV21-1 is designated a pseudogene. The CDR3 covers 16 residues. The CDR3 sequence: CASKPEWSLAKNIQYF. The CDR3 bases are TGTGCCAGCAAGCCGGAGTGGAGCCTAGCCAAAAACATTCAGTACTTC.

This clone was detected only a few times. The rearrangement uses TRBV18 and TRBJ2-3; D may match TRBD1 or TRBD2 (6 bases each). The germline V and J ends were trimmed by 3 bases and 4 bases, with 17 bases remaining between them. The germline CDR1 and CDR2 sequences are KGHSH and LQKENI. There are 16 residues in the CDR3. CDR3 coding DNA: TGTGCCAGCTCACCCTCCCTACAGGGAGGATCAGATACGCAGTATTTT. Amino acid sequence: CASSPSLQGGSDTQYF.

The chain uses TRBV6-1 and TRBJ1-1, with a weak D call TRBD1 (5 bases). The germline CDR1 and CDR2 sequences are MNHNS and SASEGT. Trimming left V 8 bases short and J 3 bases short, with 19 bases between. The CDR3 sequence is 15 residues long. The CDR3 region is CASPGGVGLDTEAFF. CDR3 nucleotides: TGTGCCAGCCCCGGAGGGGTAGGGTTGGACACTGAAGCTTTCTTT.

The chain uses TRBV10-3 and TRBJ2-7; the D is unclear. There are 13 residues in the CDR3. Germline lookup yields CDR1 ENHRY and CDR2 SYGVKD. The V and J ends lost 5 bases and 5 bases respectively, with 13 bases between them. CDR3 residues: CAISPRVRDEQYF. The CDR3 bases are TGTGCCATCAGTCCTAGGGTGCGAGACGAGCAGTACTTC.

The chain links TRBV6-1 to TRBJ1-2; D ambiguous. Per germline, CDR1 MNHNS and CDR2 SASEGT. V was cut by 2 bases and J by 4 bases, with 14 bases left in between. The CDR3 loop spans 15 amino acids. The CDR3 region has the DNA TGTGCCAGCAGTGAACAGGCTATTCCGATCTATGGCTACACCTTC. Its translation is CASSEQAIPIYGYTF.

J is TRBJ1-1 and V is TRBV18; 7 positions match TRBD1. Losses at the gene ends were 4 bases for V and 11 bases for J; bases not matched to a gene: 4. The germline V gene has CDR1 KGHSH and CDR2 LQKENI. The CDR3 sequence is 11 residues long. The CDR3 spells CASSQQGRAFF. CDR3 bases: TGTGCCAGCTCACAACAGGGGCGGGCTTTCTTT. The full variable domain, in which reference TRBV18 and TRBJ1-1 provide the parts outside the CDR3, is NAGVMQNPRHLVRRRGQEARLRCSPMKGHSHVYWYRQLPEEGLKFMVYLQKENIIDESGMPKERFSAEFPKEGPSILRIQQVVRGDSAAYFCASSQQGRAFFGQGTRLTVV.

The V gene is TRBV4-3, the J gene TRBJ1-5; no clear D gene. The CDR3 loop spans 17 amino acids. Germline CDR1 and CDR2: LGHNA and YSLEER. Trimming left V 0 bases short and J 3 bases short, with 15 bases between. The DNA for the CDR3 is TGCGCCAGCAGCCAAGATTGGCGGTCTCTCAACAATCAGCCCCAGCATTTT. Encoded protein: CASSQDWRSLNNQPQHF.

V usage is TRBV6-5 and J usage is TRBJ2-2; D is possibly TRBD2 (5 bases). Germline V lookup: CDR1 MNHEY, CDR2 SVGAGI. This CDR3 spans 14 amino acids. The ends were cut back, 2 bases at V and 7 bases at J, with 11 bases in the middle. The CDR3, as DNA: TGTGCCAGCAGTTACCCGGCCGGGGTCGGGGAGCTGTTTTTT. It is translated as CASSYPAGVGELFF.

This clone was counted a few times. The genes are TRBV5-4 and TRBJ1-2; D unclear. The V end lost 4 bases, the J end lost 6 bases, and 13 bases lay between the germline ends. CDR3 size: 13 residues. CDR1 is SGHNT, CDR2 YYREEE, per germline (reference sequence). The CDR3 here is CASSPTGGNGYTF. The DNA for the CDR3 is TGTGCCAGCAGCCCGACGGGAGGGAATGGCTACACCTTC. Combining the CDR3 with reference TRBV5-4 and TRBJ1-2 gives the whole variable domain ETGVTQSPTHLIKTRGQQVTLRCSSQSGHNTVSWYQQALGQGPQFIFQYYREEENGRGNFPPRFSGLQFPNYSSELNVNALELDDSALYLCASSPTGGNGYTFGSGTRLTVV.

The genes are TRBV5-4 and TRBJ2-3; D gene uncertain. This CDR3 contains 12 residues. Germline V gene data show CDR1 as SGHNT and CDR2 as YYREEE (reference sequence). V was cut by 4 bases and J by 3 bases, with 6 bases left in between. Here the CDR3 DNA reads TGTGCCAGCAGCGTTCTTACAGATACGCAGTATTTT. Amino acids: CASSVLTDTQYF. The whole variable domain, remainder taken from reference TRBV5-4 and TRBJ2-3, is ETGVTQSPTHLIKTRGQQVTLRCSSQSGHNTVSWYQQALGQGPQFIFQYYREEENGRGNFPPRFSGLQFPNYSSELNVNALELDDSALYLCASSVLTDTQYFGPGTRLTVL.

Here the CDR3 DNA reads TGCGCCAGCAGCTTCGGCAGGAACACTGAAGCTTTCTTT. Its protein product is CASSFGRNTEAFF. The genes are TRBV5-1 and TRBJ1-1, with D unresolved. The CDR3 is 13 amino acids. Germline V gives CDR1 SGHRS, CDR2 YFSETQ. With 2 bases removed from V and 1 base from J, the gap between germline ends came to 6 bases.

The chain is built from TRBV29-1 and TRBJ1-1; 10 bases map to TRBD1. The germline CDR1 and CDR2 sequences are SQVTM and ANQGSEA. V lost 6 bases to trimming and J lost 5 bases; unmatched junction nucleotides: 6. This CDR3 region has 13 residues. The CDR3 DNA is TGCAGCGTGCTCGGGACAGGGGTTACTGAAGCTTTCTTT. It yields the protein CSVLGTGVTEAFF.

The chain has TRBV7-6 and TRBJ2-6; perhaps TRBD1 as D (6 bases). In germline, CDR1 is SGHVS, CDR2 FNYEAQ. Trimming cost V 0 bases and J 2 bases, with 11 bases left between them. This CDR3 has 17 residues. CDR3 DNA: TGTGCCAGCAGCTTAGCGCAGGGGTTGGCTGGGGCCAACGTCCTGACTTTC. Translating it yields CASSLAQGLAGANVLTF.

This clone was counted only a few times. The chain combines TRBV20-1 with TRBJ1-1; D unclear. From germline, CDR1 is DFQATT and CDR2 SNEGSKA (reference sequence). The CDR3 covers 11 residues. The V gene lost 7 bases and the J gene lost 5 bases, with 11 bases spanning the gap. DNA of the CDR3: TGCAGTGTGCCGAGAGGGACTGAAGCTTTCTTT. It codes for CSVPRGTEAFF.

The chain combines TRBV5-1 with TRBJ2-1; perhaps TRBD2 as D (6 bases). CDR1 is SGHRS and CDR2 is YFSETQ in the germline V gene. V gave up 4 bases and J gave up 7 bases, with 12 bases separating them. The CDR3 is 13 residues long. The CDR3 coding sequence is TGCGCCAGCAGCCCGGGACTCACTAATGAGCAGTTCTTC. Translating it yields CASSPGLTNEQFF.

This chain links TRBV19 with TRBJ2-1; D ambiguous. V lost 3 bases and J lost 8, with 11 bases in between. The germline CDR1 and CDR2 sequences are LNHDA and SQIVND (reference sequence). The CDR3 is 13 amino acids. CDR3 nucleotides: TGTGCCAGTAGTATGGGTGGGCGTGATGAGCAGTTCTTC. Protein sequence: CASSMGGRDEQFF.

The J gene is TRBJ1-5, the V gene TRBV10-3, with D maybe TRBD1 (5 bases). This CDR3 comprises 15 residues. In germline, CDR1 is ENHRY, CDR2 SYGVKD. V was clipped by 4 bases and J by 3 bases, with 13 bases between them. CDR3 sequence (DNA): TGTGCCATCAGTGCCGGCCAAGGGGCCAATCAGCCCCAGCATTTT. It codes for CAISAGQGANQPQHF.

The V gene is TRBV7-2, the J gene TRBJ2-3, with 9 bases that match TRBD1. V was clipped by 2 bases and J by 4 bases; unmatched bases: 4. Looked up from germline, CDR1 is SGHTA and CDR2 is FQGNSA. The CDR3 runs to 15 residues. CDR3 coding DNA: TGTGCCAGCAGCTTACCGGGACAGGGAGCAGATACGCAGTATTTT. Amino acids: CASSLPGQGADTQYF.

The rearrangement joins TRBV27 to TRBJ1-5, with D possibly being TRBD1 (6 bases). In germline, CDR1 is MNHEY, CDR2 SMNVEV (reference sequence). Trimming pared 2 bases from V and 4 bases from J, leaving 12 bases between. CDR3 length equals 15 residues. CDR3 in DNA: TGTGCCAGCAGTTTAGGGGGGGCCGGGAATCAGCCCCAGCATTTT. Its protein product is CASSLGGAGNQPQHF.

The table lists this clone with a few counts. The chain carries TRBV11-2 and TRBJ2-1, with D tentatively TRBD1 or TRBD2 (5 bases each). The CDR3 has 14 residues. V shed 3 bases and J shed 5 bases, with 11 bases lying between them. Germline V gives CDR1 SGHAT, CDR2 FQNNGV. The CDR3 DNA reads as TGTGCCAGCAGCTTCCGGGACCCAAACAATGAGCAGTTCTTC. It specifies CASSFRDPNNEQFF.

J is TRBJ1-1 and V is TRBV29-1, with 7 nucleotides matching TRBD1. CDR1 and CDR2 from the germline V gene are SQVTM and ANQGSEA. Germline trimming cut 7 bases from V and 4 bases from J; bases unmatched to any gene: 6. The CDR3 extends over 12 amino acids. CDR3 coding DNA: TGCAGCGCCGCGACAGGGAGCACTGAAGCTTTCTTT. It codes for CSAATGSTEAFF. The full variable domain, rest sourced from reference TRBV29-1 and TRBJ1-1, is SAVISQKPSRDICQRGTSLTIQCQVDSQVTMMFWYRQQPGQSLTLIATANQGSEATYESGFVIDKFPISRPNLTFSTLTVSNMSPEDSSIYLCSAATGSTEAFFGQGTRLTVV.

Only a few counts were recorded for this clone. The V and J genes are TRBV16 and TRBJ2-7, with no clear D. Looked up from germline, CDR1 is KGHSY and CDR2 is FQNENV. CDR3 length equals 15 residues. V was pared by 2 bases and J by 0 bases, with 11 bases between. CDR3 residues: CASSQTATSSYEQYF. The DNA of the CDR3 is TGTGCCAGCAGCCAAACAGCGACAAGCTCCTACGAGCAGTACTTC.

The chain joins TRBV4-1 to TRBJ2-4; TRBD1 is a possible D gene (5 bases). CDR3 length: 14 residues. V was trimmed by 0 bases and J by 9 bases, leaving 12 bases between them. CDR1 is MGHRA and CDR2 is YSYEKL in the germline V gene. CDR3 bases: TGCGCCAGCAGCCAAGATAAAGGGGTTGGCATTCAGTACTTC. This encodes CASSQDKGVGIQYF.

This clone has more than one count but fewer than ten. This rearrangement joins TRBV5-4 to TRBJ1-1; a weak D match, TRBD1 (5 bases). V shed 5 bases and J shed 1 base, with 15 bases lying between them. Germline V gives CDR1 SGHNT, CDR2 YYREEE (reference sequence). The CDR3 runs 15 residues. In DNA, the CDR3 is TGTGCCAGCAGTTCATCTCAGGGTCCGAACACTGAAGCTTTCTTT. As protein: CASSSSQGPNTEAFF. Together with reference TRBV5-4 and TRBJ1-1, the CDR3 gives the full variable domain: ETGVTQSPTHLIKTRGQQVTLRCSSQSGHNTVSWYQQALGQGPQFIFQYYREEENGRGNFPPRFSGLQFPNYSSELNVNALELDDSALYLCASSSSQGPNTEAFFGQGTRLTVV.